This entry lists 27 T cell receptor beta chains sequenced from one sample in a study of healthy donors' naive CD4 and CD8 T cells. A linear amplification protocol produced the TCR libraries from around 500 ng of total RNA. Each CDR3 protein gets one entry after TCRdb re-called the reads with MiXCR. The sample holds approximately 180,000 distinct CDR3 sequences, around 74% seen once. Sequenced input: naive CD4+ and CD8+ T cells sorted from blood, pooled from several donors. Every receptor here comes from a pool of human donors in good health; the sample pools cells from several healthy donors.

This clonotype was detected a few times. This chain joins TRBV30 and TRBJ2-5; D call uncertain. This CDR3 has 12 residues. Per germline, CDR1 GTSNPN and CDR2 SVGIG (reference sequence). V lost 5 bases to trimming and J lost 1 base, with 8 bases between them. CDR3: CAWDTTQETQYF. CDR3 sequence (DNA): TGTGCCTGGGATACTACCCAAGAGACCCAGTACTTC. The full variable domain, completed using reference TRBV30 and TRBJ2-5, is SQTIHQWPATLVQPVGSPLSLECTVEGTSNPNLYWYRQAAGRGLQLLFYSVGIGQISSEVPQNLSASRPQDRQFILSSKKLLLSDSGFYLCAWDTTQETQYFGPGTRLLVL.

The J gene is TRBJ1-1, the V gene TRBV19; D is undetermined. Trimming left V 5 bases short and J 0 bases short, with 16 bases between. Per the germline V gene, CDR1 is LNHDA and CDR2 is SQIVND (reference sequence). The length of the CDR3 is 16 residues. The CDR3 is CASSEIARRMNTEAFF. CDR3 DNA: TGTGCCAGTAGTGAGATAGCACGGAGGATGAACACTGAAGCTTTCTTT. The variable domain in full, with the rest retrieved from reference TRBV19 and TRBJ1-1, is DGGITQSPKYLFRKEGQNVTLSCEQNLNHDAMYWYRQDPGQGLRLIYYSQIVNDFQKGDIAEGYSVSREKKESFPLTVTSAQKNPTAFYLCASSEIARRMNTEAFFGQGTRLTVV.

This chain links TRBV19 with TRBJ1-1; D is possibly TRBD1 (5 bases). The CDR3 consists of 11 residues. The V end lost 9 bases, the J end lost 6 bases, and 11 bases lay between the germline ends. Germline CDR1 LNHDA, CDR2 SQIVND (reference sequence). The CDR3 nucleotides are TGTGCCAGCAGGGTTAATGCTGAAGCTTTCTTT. Protein product: CASRVNAEAFF. The whole variable domain, filled in from reference TRBV19 and TRBJ1-1, reads DGGITQSPKYLFRKEGQNVTLSCEQNLNHDAMYWYRQDPGQGLRLIYYSQIVNDFQKGDIAEGYSVSREKKESFPLTVTSAQKNPTAFYLCASRVNAEAFFGQGTRLTVV.

Here the CDR3 reads CASSESRLAGFNEQFF. DNA for the CDR3: TGCGCCAGCAGTGAGTCCAGGCTAGCGGGGTTCAATGAGCAGTTCTTC. The chain carries TRBV10-2 and TRBJ2-1, with TRBD2 matching 9 bases. V gave up 0 bases and J gave up 6 bases; unmatched junction bases: 6. Germline lookup yields CDR1 WSHSY and CDR2 SAAADI. The CDR3 is made up of 16 amino acids.

The V and J genes are TRBV6-5 and TRBJ1-2; no clear D gene. The germline V and J ends were trimmed by 7 bases and 0 bases, with 21 bases remaining between them. CDR3 length: 17 amino acids. CDR1 and CDR2 (germline): MNHEY, SVGAGI. Written as DNA, the CDR3 is TGTGCCAGCACCCAGGCCGGAGGGAGGCCCCCTAACTATGGCTACACCTTC. Protein sequence: CASTQAGGRPPNYGYTF.

The chain recombines TRBV6-6 with TRBJ1-1; D gene unclear. Germline-derived CDR1 and CDR2 are MNHNY and SVGAGI (reference sequence). V dropped 5 bases and J dropped 4 bases, with 11 bases sitting between them. The CDR3 has 13 residues. CDR3 residues: CASSDLGFTEAFF. CDR3 nucleotides: TGTGCCAGCAGTGACTTGGGGTTCACTGAAGCTTTCTTT.

The chain is built from TRBV24-1 and TRBJ2-7; D possibly corresponds to TRBD1 (5 bases). The germline CDR1 and CDR2 sequences are KGHDR and SFDVKD. The V end lost 7 bases, the J end lost 5 bases, and 20 bases lay between the germline ends. The CDR3 has 15 amino acids. CDR3 nucleotide sequence: TGTGCCACCAGCCTTGATGGGCCAGGGTTGAACGAGCAGTACTTC. It yields the protein CATSLDGPGLNEQYF.

V and J are TRBV29-1 and TRBJ2-7; D may be TRBD2 (6 bases). V lost 6 bases and J lost 2, with 17 bases in between. The V gene's germline CDR1 is SQVTM and CDR2 ANQGSEA. The CDR3 is 14 residues long. CDR3 sequence (DNA): TGCAGCGTCCTCCGGGACTGGGGGACCTACGAGCAGTACTTC. It is translated as CSVLRDWGTYEQYF.

V and J are TRBV11-2 and TRBJ1-4; D unclear. Germline-derived CDR1 and CDR2 are SGHAT and FQNNGV. Trimming pared 6 bases from V and 8 bases from J, leaving 22 bases between. The CDR3 length is 16 residues. The CDR3 coding sequence is TGTGCCAGCAGTCTAGAGGTTGCAGTAAAAAGAGAAAAACTGTTTTTT. This translates into CASSLEVAVKREKLFF. Drawing the rest from reference TRBV11-2 and TRBJ1-4, the complete variable domain is EAGVAQSPRYKIIEKRQSVAFWCNPISGHATLYWYQQILGQGPKLLIQFQNNGVVDDSQLPKDRFSAERLKGVDSTLKIQPAKLEDSAVYLCASSLEVAVKREKLFFGSGTQLSVL.

CDR3 coding DNA: TGTGCCAGTAGTATAAGGACAGCCAGCAATCAGCCCCAGCATTTT. Translated: CASSIRTASNQPQHF. The chain combines TRBV19 with TRBJ1-5; a possible D gene is TRBD1 (6 bases). CDR1 and CDR2 from the germline V gene are LNHDA and SQIVND (reference sequence). Trimming pared 2 bases from V and 1 base from J, leaving 9 bases between. This CDR3 region has 15 residues.

This chain connects TRBV5-1 to TRBJ1-1; D gene unclear. CDR1 is SGHRS and CDR2 is YFSETQ in the germline V gene. This CDR3 is 13 amino acids long. The V gene lost 4 bases and the J gene lost 3 bases, with 10 bases spanning the gap. CDR3 loop: CASSLWTDTEAFF. DNA for the CDR3: TGCGCCAGCAGCCTGTGGACGGACACTGAAGCTTTCTTT. The whole variable domain, filled in from reference TRBV5-1 and TRBJ1-1, reads KAGVTQTPRYLIKTRGQQVTLSCSPISGHRSVSWYQQTPGQGLQFLFEYFSETQRNKGNFPGRFSGRQFSNSRSEMNVSTLELGDSALYLCASSLWTDTEAFFGQGTRLTVV.

The gene calls are TRBV12-3 or TRBV12-4 and TRBJ2-5, with D unresolved. V lost 1 base and J 5 bases, leaving 8 bases between the germline ends. CDR3 length: 13 amino acids. In DNA form, the CDR3 reads TGTGCCAGCAGTTTAGAGGCTGGGGAGACCCAGTACTTC. It is translated as CASSLEAGETQYF.

The chain links TRBV6-5 to TRBJ2-2; D might be TRBD1 (5 bases). The CDR3 has 14 amino acids. The V gene lost 4 bases and the J gene lost 0 bases, with 6 bases spanning the gap. From germline, CDR1 is MNHEY and CDR2 SVGAGI. CDR3 DNA sequence: TGTGCCAGCAGTTCGACAGCGAACACCGGGGAGCTGTTTTTT. It translates to CASSSTANTGELFF.

The chain recombines TRBV4-3 with TRBJ1-2, with D unclear. Trimming shortened V by 4 bases and J by 7 bases, and 16 bases separated the two germline ends. Germline V lookup: CDR1 LGHNA, CDR2 YSLEER. The CDR3 is made up of 14 amino acids. CDR3 DNA: TGCGCCAGCAGCCCCCAAGGAGCGTCCATTGGCTACACCTTC. Translating gives CASSPQGASIGYTF.

The V gene is TRBV19, the J gene TRBJ1-2; a weak D match, TRBD1 (6 bases). CDR1 and CDR2 (germline): LNHDA, SQIVND (reference sequence). The length of the CDR3 is 14 residues. The ends were cut back, 1 base at V and 7 bases at J, with 13 bases in the middle. The CDR3 region has the DNA TGTGCCAGTAGTATAGGCCCTACAGGGCCTGGCTACACCTTC. It yields the protein CASSIGPTGPGYTF.

The chain carries TRBV5-1 and TRBJ2-3, with 9 bases aligning to TRBD1. The germline V gene has CDR1 SGHRS and CDR2 YFSETQ. This CDR3 has 14 amino acids. The V and J ends lost 3 bases and 5 bases, in that order; junction bases with no gene match: 4. The DNA for the CDR3 is TGCGCCAGCAGCTGGGGACAGGGAAGAGATACGCAGTATTTT. Its protein is CASSWGQGRDTQYF.

The chain carries TRBV30 and TRBJ1-6; D is undetermined. V lost 1 base and J lost 7, with 11 bases in between. Germline CDR1 is GTSNPN and CDR2 is SVGIG (reference sequence). This CDR3 contains 14 residues. The CDR3 nucleotides are TGTGCCTGGAGTGCGTCCAACCTCAATTCACCCCTCCACTTT. Its translation is CAWSASNLNSPLHF.

This chain joins TRBV25-1 and TRBJ1-4; no clear D gene. The V gene lost 4 bases and the J gene lost 3 bases, with 9 bases spanning the gap. Germline lookup yields CDR1 MGHDK and CDR2 SYGVNS. There are 14 residues in the CDR3. The CDR3 loop reads CASSVTPANEKLFF. CDR3 nucleotide sequence: TGTGCCAGCAGTGTAACTCCGGCTAATGAAAAACTGTTTTTT.

This chain uses TRBV19 with TRBJ1-2; D is undetermined. The CDR3 consists of 11 residues. Germline V lookup: CDR1 LNHDA, CDR2 SQIVND (reference sequence). V was clipped by 10 bases and J by 4 bases, with 10 bases between them. The CDR3 sequence is CATDFGYGYTF. CDR3 sequence (DNA): TGTGCCACCGACTTCGGCTATGGCTACACCTTC.

The rearrangement links TRBV29-1 to TRBJ2-1; perhaps TRBD2 as D (6 bases). The germline V and J ends were trimmed by 2 bases and 15 bases, with 11 bases remaining between them. This CDR3 region has 10 residues. Germline values: CDR1 SQVTM, CDR2 ANQGSEA. This chain's CDR3 is CSVELGRRFF. DNA for the CDR3: TGCAGCGTTGAACTCGGGAGAAGGTTCTTC.

This clonotype was seen a handful of times. The chain employs TRBV29-1 and TRBJ2-3; D remains ambiguous. The CDR3 is made up of 13 amino acids. V was cut by 3 bases and J by 2 bases, with 9 bases left in between. Per germline, CDR1 SQVTM and CDR2 ANQGSEA. The CDR3 protein is CSVEDPFTDTQYF. For the CDR3, the DNA is TGCAGCGTTGAGGACCCATTCACAGATACGCAGTATTTT.

V usage is TRBV12-3 or TRBV12-4 and J usage is TRBJ2-3; D ambiguous. Trimming pared 3 bases from V and 0 bases from J, leaving 10 bases between. The CDR3 contains 15 residues. The CDR3, as DNA: TGTGCCAGCAGTTTCTGGTCCCCTAGCACAGATACGCAGTATTTT. As protein: CASSFWSPSTDTQYF.

There are a few counts of this clonotype. The chain links TRBV6-5 to TRBJ1-6, with 9 bases that match TRBD1. CDR3 length: 17 amino acids. CDR1 is MNHEY, CDR2 SVGAGI, per germline. V lost 7 bases and J lost 8; bases outside the gene matches: 15. CDR3 sequence (DNA): TGTGCCAGCACCCGACTCGCCGGACAGGGGTTGTATTCACCCCTCCACTTT. Translation: CASTRLAGQGLYSPLHF.

This clonotype has just a few counts. The chain carries TRBV6-2 or TRBV6-3 and TRBJ1-1, with TRBD1 as a possible D gene (5 bases). Germline-derived CDR1 and CDR2 are MNHEY and SVGEGT. CDR3 length: 14 residues. The germline V and J ends were trimmed by 0 bases and 1 base, with 6 bases remaining between them. CDR3 region: CASSYSTANTEAFF. The CDR3 region has the DNA TGTGCCAGCAGTTACTCGACAGCGAACACTGAAGCTTTCTTT.

The chain recombines TRBV19 with TRBJ2-7; a weak D match, TRBD1 (6 bases). Looked up from germline, CDR1 is LNHDA and CDR2 is SQIVND (reference sequence). The V end was cut by 5 bases, the J end by 0 bases, with 11 bases between. The CDR3 runs to 14 residues. CDR3: CASSPQGSSYEQYF. CDR3 coding DNA: TGTGCCAGTAGTCCTCAGGGGAGCTCCTACGAGCAGTACTTC.

This clonotype was observed a few times. V is TRBV30 and J is TRBJ1-1; D not resolved. The germline V gene has CDR1 GTSNPN and CDR2 SVGIG (reference sequence). This CDR3 comprises 13 residues. Trimming removed 5 bases from V and 1 base from J, with 11 bases in between. CDR3: CAWERQQNTEAFF. In DNA form, the CDR3 reads TGTGCCTGGGAACGACAACAGAACACTGAAGCTTTCTTT.

The V and J genes are TRBV19 and TRBJ2-7; 9 bases are shared with TRBD2. Germline V gives CDR1 LNHDA, CDR2 SQIVND (reference sequence). This CDR3 spans 15 amino acids. Unmatched junction bases numbered 6, after V lost 2 bases and J lost 4 bases. The CDR3 DNA follows: TGTGCCAGTAGTATATTGGCGGGAGGGCCTTACGAGCAGTACTTC. It codes for CASSILAGGPYEQYF.